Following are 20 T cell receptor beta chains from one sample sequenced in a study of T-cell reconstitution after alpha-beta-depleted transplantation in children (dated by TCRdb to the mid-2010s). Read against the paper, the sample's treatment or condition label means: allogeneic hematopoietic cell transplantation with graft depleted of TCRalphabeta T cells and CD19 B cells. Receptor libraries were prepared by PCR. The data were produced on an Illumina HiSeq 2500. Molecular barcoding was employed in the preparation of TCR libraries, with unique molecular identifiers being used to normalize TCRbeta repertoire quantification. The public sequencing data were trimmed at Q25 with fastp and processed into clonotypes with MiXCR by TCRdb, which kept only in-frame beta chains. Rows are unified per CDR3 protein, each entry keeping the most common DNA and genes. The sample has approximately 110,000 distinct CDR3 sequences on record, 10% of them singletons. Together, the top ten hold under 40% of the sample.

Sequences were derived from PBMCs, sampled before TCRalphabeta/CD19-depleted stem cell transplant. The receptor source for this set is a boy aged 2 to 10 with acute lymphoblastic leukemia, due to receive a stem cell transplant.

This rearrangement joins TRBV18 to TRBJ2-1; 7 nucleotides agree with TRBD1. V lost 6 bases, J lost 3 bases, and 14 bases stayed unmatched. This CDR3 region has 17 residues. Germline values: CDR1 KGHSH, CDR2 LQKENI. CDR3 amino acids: CASSGQATIKNYNEQFF. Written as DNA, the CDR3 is TGTGCCAGCTCTGGACAGGCGACTATAAAAAACTACAATGAGCAGTTCTTC.

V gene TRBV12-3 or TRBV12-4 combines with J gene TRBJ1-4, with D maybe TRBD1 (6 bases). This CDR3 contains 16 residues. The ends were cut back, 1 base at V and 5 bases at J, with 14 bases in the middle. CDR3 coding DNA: TGTGCCAGCAGTTTAGAAGACGGAGGGGGGAATGAAAAACTGTTTTTT. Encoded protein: CASSLEDGGGNEKLFF.

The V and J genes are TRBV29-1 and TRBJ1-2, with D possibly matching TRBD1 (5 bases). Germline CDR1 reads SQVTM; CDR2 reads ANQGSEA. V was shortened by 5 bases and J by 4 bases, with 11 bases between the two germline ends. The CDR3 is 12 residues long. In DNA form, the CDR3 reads TGCAGCGTTCAGGCAGGGAGCTATGGCTACACCTTC. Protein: CSVQAGSYGYTF.

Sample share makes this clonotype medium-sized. The CDR3 sequence: CASSVGLMPYEQYF. The DNA for the CDR3 is TGTGCCAGCAGTGTTGGACTAATGCCCTACGAGCAGTACTTC. V and J are TRBV12-3 or TRBV12-4 and TRBJ2-7, with D tentatively TRBD2 (6 bases). This CDR3 is built from 14 residues. Trimming removed 5 bases from V and 2 bases from J, with 13 bases in between.

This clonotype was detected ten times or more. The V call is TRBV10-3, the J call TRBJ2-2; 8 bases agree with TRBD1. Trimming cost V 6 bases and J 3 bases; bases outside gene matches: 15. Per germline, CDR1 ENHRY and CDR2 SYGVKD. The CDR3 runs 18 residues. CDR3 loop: CAIRAGTGGRVYTGELFF. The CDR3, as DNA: TGTGCCATCAGAGCCGGGACAGGAGGCCGGGTGTACACCGGGGAGCTGTTTTTT.

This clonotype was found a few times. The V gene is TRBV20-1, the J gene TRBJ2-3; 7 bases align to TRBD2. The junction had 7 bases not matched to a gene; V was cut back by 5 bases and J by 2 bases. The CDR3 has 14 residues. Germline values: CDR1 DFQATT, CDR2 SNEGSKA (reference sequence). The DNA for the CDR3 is TGCAGTGCTCCGAGCGGGGAATCCACAGATACGCAGTATTTT. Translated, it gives CSAPSGESTDTQYF.

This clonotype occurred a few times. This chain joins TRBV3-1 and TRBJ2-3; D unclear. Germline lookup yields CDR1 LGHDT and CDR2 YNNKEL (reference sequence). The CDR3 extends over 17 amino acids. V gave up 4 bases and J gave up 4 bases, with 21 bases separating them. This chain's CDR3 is CASSPPAGQRGADTQYF. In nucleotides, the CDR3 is TGTGCCAGCAGCCCCCCGGCCGGGCAGAGAGGTGCAGATACGCAGTATTTT.

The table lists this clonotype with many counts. DNA for the CDR3: TGTGCCAGCAGCATGACTAGCGGGGAGGGGGATACGCAGTATTTT. It translates to CASSMTSGEGDTQYF. The chain joins TRBV7-2 to TRBJ2-3; 11 nucleotides match TRBD2. This CDR3 is built from 15 residues. Germline V gene lookup returns CDR1 SGHTA and CDR2 FQGNSA. With 5 bases clipped from V and 6 bases from J, the junction kept 7 bases outside the gene matches. The full variable domain, in which reference TRBV7-2 and TRBJ2-3 provide the parts outside the CDR3, is GAGVSQSPSNKVTEKGKDVELRCDPISGHTALYWYRQSLGQGLEFLIYFQGNSAPDKSGLPSDRFSAERTGGSVSTLTIQRTQQEDSAVYLCASSMTSGEGDTQYFGPGTRLTVL.

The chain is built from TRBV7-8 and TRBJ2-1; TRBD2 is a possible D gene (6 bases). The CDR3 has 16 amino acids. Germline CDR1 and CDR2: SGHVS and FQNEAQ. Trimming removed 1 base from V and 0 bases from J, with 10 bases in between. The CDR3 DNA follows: TGTGCCAGCAGCTTAGTACTAGCAAGCTCCTACAATGAGCAGTTCTTC. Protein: CASSLVLASSYNEQFF.

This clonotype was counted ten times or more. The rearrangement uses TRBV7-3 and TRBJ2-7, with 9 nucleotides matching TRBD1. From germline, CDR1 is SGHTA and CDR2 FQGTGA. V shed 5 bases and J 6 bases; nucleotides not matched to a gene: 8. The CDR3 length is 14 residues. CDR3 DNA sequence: TGTGCCAGCAGCATGGGACAGGGACTCGGCGAGCAGTACTTC. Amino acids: CASSMGQGLGEQYF.

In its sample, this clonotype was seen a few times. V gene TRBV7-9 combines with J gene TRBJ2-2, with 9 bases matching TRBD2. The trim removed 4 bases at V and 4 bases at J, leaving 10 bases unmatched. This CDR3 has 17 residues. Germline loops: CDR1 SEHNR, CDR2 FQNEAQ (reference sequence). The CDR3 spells CASSSRSSGRPTGELFF. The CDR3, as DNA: TGTGCCAGCAGCTCGCGAAGTAGCGGGAGACCCACCGGGGAGCTGTTTTTT.

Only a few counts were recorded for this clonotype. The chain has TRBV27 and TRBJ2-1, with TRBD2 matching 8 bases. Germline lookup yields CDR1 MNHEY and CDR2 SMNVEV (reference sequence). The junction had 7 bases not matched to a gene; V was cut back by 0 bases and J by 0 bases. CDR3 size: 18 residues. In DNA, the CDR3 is TGTGCCAGCAGTTTATCGATCCGGGAGGGCCCCTCCTACAATGAGCAGTTCTTC. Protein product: CASSLSIREGPSYNEQFF.

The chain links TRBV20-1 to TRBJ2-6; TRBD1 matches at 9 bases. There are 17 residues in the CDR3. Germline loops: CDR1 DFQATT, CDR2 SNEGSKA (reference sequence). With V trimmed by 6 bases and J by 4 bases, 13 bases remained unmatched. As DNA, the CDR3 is TGCAGTGCCCTCCGGGACAGGGTTCTGTCCGGGGCCAACGTCCTGACTTTC. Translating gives CSALRDRVLSGANVLTF.

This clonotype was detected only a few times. DNA of the CDR3: TGTGCCAGCAGCGTAGATGCAGGGTCCTACGAGACCCAGTACTTC. Protein sequence: CASSVDAGSYETQYF. The chain uses TRBV9 and TRBJ2-5; D possibly corresponds to TRBD1 (5 bases). The germline V gene encodes CDR1 SGDLS and CDR2 YYNGEE. The CDR3 covers 15 residues. V shed 0 bases and J shed 5 bases, with 14 bases lying between them.

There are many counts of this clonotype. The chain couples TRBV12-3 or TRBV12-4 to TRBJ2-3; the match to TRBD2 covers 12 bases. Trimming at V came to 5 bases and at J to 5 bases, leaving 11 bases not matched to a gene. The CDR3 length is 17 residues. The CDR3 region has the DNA TGTGCCAGCAGTCCCATCACTAGCGGGAGGTTCGGAGATACGCAGTATTTT. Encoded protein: CASSPITSGRFGDTQYF.

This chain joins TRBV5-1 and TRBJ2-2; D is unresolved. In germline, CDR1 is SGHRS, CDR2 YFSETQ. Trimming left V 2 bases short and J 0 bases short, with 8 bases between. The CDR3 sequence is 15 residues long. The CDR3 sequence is CASSFAQANTGELFF. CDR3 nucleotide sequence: TGCGCCAGCAGCTTTGCCCAAGCGAACACCGGGGAGCTGTTTTTT.

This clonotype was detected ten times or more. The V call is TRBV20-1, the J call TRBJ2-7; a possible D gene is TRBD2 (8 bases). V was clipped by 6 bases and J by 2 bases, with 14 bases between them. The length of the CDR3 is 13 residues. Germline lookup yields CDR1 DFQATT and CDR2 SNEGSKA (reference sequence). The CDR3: CSAGGGGPYEQYF. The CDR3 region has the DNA TGCAGTGCAGGGGGCGGGGGGCCCTACGAGCAGTACTTC.

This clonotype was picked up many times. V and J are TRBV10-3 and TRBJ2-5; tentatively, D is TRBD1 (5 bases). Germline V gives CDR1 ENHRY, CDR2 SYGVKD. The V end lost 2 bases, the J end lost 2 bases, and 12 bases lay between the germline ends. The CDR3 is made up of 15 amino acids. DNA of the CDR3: TGTGCCATCAGTGAGAGGGGTGTACAGCAAGAGACCCAGTACTTC. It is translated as CAISERGVQQETQYF.

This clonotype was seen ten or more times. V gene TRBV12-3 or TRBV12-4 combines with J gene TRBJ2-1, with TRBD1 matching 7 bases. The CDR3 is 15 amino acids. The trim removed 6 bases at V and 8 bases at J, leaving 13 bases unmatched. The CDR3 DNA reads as TGTGCCAGCAGCAATAACAGGGGTGGTAGAGATGAGCAGTTCTTC. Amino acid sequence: CASSNNRGGRDEQFF.

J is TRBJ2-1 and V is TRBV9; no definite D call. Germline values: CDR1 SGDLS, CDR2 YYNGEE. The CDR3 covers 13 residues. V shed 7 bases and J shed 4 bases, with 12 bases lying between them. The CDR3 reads CASSGTTYNEQFF. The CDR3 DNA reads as TGTGCCAGCTCGGGTACAACATACAATGAGCAGTTCTTC.